This is a list of T cell receptor beta chains from one sample in a study of blood T cell repertoires in COVID-19. The table came from immunoSEQ multiplex PCR; TCRdb's copy has only in-frame clones and leaves some out. The data show 95,000 to 150,000 clones, roughly 75% seen once. Sequencing used peripheral blood. The receptor set was obtained from a man in his 60s with active or convalescent COVID-19. Both conserved end residues are part of each CDR3. Fields, in order: V gene, clone size, D gene, J gene, CDR3 DNA, CDR3 protein. The D gene is left open where the match is weak. Size is omitted from some rows. Given values are once, few, many or a class for expanded clones.

v_gene: TRBV5-8; abundance: -; d_gene: -; j_gene: TRBJ1-4; CDR3nt: TGTGCCAGCAGCTCGGGACTTCTATGGACTAATGAAAAACTGTTTTTT; CDR3aa: CASSSGLLWTNEKLFF
v_gene: TRBV9; abundance: -; d_gene: TRBD1; j_gene: TRBJ2-5; CDR3nt: TGTGCCAGCAGCGCGGACAGGGTAGGAGAGACCCAGTACTTC; CDR3aa: CASSADRVGETQYF
v_gene: TRBV19; abundance: -; d_gene: -; j_gene: TRBJ1-4; CDR3nt: TGTGCCAGTAGTATTCGGTCGAGGGAAACTAATGAAAAACTGTTTTTT; CDR3aa: CASSIRSRETNEKLFF
v_gene: TRBV28; abundance: -; d_gene: TRBD1; j_gene: TRBJ2-4; CDR3nt: TGTGCCAGCAGCTACGGGGGACAGGGCGGACACATTCAGTACTTC; CDR3aa: CASSYGGQGGHIQYF
v_gene: TRBV10-3; abundance: -; d_gene: -; j_gene: TRBJ2-7; CDR3nt: TGTGCCATCAGTGAGTCCGGGAGCTCCTACGAGCAGTACTTC; CDR3aa: CAISESGSSYEQYF
v_gene: TRBV19; abundance: -; d_gene: -; j_gene: TRBJ1-3; CDR3nt: TGTGCCAGTACCGCCCGGGGGACGAGCTCTGGAAACACCATATATTTT; CDR3aa: CASTARGTSSGNTIYF
v_gene: TRBV28; abundance: -; d_gene: TRBD1; j_gene: TRBJ1-5; CDR3nt: TGTGCCAGCAACCCCAGGGGGCTGTACGACAATCAGCCCCAGCATTTT; CDR3aa: CASNPRGLYDNQPQHF
v_gene: TRBV6-4; abundance: -; d_gene: TRBD1; j_gene: TRBJ2-2; CDR3nt: TGTGCCAGCAGCGCTTACAGGGGCACCGGGGAGCTGTTTTTT; CDR3aa: CASSAYRGTGELFF
v_gene: TRBV29-1; abundance: -; d_gene: -; j_gene: TRBJ1-2; CDR3nt: TGCAGCGTTGCCGAGGCCTATGGCTACACCTTC; CDR3aa: CSVAEAYGYTF
v_gene: TRBV6-6; abundance: once; d_gene: TRBD2; j_gene: TRBJ2-7; CDR3nt: TGTGCCAGCAGTTCGACTAGCGGGAACGGGCACGAGCAGTACTTC; CDR3aa: CASSSTSGNGHEQYF
v_gene: TRBV5-4; abundance: -; d_gene: TRBD2; j_gene: TRBJ2-3; CDR3nt: TGTGCCAGCAGCTTGGGACTAGCGGGAGTGCGCACAGATACGCAGTATTTT; CDR3aa: CASSLGLAGVRTDTQYF
v_gene: TRBV7-3; abundance: -; d_gene: -; j_gene: TRBJ2-1; CDR3nt: TGTGCCAGCAGCCAAACGGGGCAGGGGATCGATGAGCAGTTCTTC; CDR3aa: CASSQTGQGIDEQFF
v_gene: TRBV19; abundance: -; d_gene: TRBD2; j_gene: TRBJ2-3; CDR3nt: TGTGCCAGTAGTTCACCTAGCGGGAGGGGTCGAGATACGCAGTATTTT; CDR3aa: CASSSPSGRGRDTQYF
v_gene: TRBV30; abundance: once; d_gene: -; j_gene: TRBJ2-7; CDR3nt: TGTGCCGCGTCTCCCCCCGAGCAGTACTTC; CDR3aa: CAASPPEQYF
v_gene: TRBV7-2; abundance: -; d_gene: TRBD2; j_gene: TRBJ2-7; CDR3nt: TGTGCCAGCAGCTTCCTGACTAGCGGGATCACGGGCTCCTACGAGCAGTACTTC; CDR3aa: CASSFLTSGITGSYEQYF
v_gene: TRBV30; abundance: -; d_gene: TRBD1; j_gene: TRBJ1-1; CDR3nt: TGTGCCTGGCCCCCCTCCCAGGGGGGTTTGAACACTGAAGCTTTCTTT; CDR3aa: CAWPPSQGGLNTEAFF
v_gene: TRBV7-2; abundance: few; d_gene: -; j_gene: TRBJ2-7; CDR3nt: TGTGCCAGCAGTCCAGACAGCACCTCCTACGAGCAGTACTTC; CDR3aa: CASSPDSTSYEQYF
v_gene: TRBV18; abundance: -; d_gene: -; j_gene: TRBJ2-7; CDR3nt: TGTGCCAGCTCGCCTCTCGGACGGAGGGACTACGAGCAGTACTTC; CDR3aa: CASSPLGRRDYEQYF
v_gene: TRBV28; abundance: -; d_gene: -; j_gene: TRBJ1-1; CDR3nt: TGTGCCAGCAGTGGAGGACAGTCCATGAACACTGAAGCTTTCTTT; CDR3aa: CASSGGQSMNTEAFF
v_gene: TRBV18; abundance: -; d_gene: -; j_gene: TRBJ1-2; CDR3nt: TGTGCCAGCTCACCTCGACAGCCCTATGGCTACACCTTC; CDR3aa: CASSPRQPYGYTF
v_gene: TRBV27; abundance: -; d_gene: -; j_gene: TRBJ2-5; CDR3nt: TGTGCCAGCAGCTCAGGGCCTGGGGAGACCCAGTACTTC; CDR3aa: CASSSGPGETQYF
v_gene: TRBV28; abundance: few; d_gene: -; j_gene: TRBJ1-5; CDR3nt: TGTGCCAGCAGTTTGGCAGGGGCCCGCAATCAGCCCCAGCATTTT; CDR3aa: CASSLAGARNQPQHF
v_gene: TRBV12-5; abundance: -; d_gene: -; j_gene: TRBJ2-7; CDR3nt: TGTGCTAGTGGGACCGGCGGCCTCGAGTACGAGCAGTACTTC; CDR3aa: CASGTGGLEYEQYF
v_gene: TRBV19; abundance: once; d_gene: -; j_gene: TRBJ1-2; CDR3nt: TGTGCCAGTAGTATGGGGAGCGGACGTGCCTTC; CDR3aa: CASSMGSGRAF
v_gene: TRBV5-6; abundance: -; d_gene: TRBD1; j_gene: TRBJ1-2; CDR3nt: TGTGCCAGCAGCTTGGGGGACAGGAGGAATAACTATGGCTACACCTTC; CDR3aa: CASSLGDRRNNYGYTF
v_gene: TRBV7-2; abundance: -; d_gene: TRBD2; j_gene: TRBJ2-1; CDR3nt: TGTGCCAGCAGCTTACTAGCGGGAGGGTGGGAGCAGTTCTTC; CDR3aa: CASSLLAGGWEQFF
v_gene: TRBV7-6; abundance: -; d_gene: TRBD2; j_gene: TRBJ2-5; CDR3nt: TGTGCCAGCAGCTTAGCGCAGAGTTGGGGAGGGGAGACCCAGTACTTC; CDR3aa: CASSLAQSWGGETQYF
v_gene: TRBV27; abundance: -; d_gene: TRBD2; j_gene: TRBJ2-5; CDR3nt: TGTGCCAGCAGTTCAATCCTTAGGACTAGGGGCCAAGAGACCCAGTACTTC; CDR3aa: CASSSILRTRGQETQYF
v_gene: TRBV5-1; abundance: -; d_gene: TRBD2; j_gene: TRBJ2-2; CDR3nt: TGCGCCAGCAGTCCCAGGGCGGGGGACACCGGGGAGCTGTTTTTT; CDR3aa: CASSPRAGDTGELFF
v_gene: TRBV19; abundance: -; d_gene: -; j_gene: TRBJ2-5; CDR3nt: TGTGCCAGTAGTATAGAAGGTAGCAGAGAGACCCAGTACTTC; CDR3aa: CASSIEGSRETQYF
v_gene: TRBV6-5; abundance: -; d_gene: -; j_gene: TRBJ1-2; CDR3nt: TGTGCCAGCACCCAGGGAATCTATGGCTACACCTTC; CDR3aa: CASTQGIYGYTF
v_gene: TRBV7-2; abundance: -; d_gene: -; j_gene: TRBJ1-2; CDR3nt: TGTGCCAGCAGCTTAATTGGGGGAGGTGATGGCTACACCTTC; CDR3aa: CASSLIGGGDGYTF
v_gene: TRBV7-2; abundance: -; d_gene: TRBD2; j_gene: TRBJ2-1; CDR3nt: TGTGCCAGCAGCTTAGCCTATCTAGCGGGAGTCAGAAATGAGCAGTTCTTC; CDR3aa: CASSLAYLAGVRNEQFF
v_gene: TRBV7-2; abundance: -; d_gene: -; j_gene: TRBJ1-3; CDR3nt: TGTGCCAGCAGCTCCGGAGGGGCGAAAGGAAACACCATATATTTT; CDR3aa: CASSSGGAKGNTIYF
v_gene: TRBV7-3; abundance: -; d_gene: TRBD2; j_gene: TRBJ2-3; CDR3nt: TGTGCCAGCAGCGTAGGACTAGAGGGAGATACGCAGTATTTT; CDR3aa: CASSVGLEGDTQYF
v_gene: TRBV9; abundance: -; d_gene: -; j_gene: TRBJ2-1; CDR3nt: TGTGCCAGCACGGAGCTAGACTTCAATGAGCAGTTCTTC; CDR3aa: CASTELDFNEQFF
v_gene: TRBV28; abundance: -; d_gene: -; j_gene: TRBJ1-1; CDR3nt: TGTGCCAGCAGTAAAGCGAGGAACACTGAAGCTTTCTTT; CDR3aa: CASSKARNTEAFF
v_gene: TRBV4-1; abundance: -; d_gene: -; j_gene: TRBJ1-1; CDR3nt: TGCGCCAGCAGCCAAGATTCCGCCATAGATGAAGCTTTCTTT; CDR3aa: CASSQDSAIDEAFF
v_gene: TRBV19; abundance: -; d_gene: -; j_gene: TRBJ2-5; CDR3nt: TGTGCCACAGCGGCAGGGGTAAAGGAGACCCAGTACTTC; CDR3aa: CATAAGVKETQYF
v_gene: TRBV11-3; abundance: -; d_gene: -; j_gene: TRBJ2-5; CDR3nt: TGTGCCAGCAGCATAACAGTGCAAGAGACCCAGTACTTC; CDR3aa: CASSITVQETQYF
v_gene: TRBV7-3; abundance: -; d_gene: -; j_gene: TRBJ1-1; CDR3nt: TGTGCCAGCAGCTCTACAGGGAACACTGAAGCTTTCTTT; CDR3aa: CASSSTGNTEAFF
v_gene: TRBV6-2/TRBV6-3; abundance: -; d_gene: -; j_gene: TRBJ2-5; CDR3nt: TGTGCCAGCAGTTACCTGGCGGCGCAAGAGACCCAGTACTTC; CDR3aa: CASSYLAAQETQYF
v_gene: TRBV19; abundance: -; d_gene: -; j_gene: TRBJ1-2; CDR3nt: TGTGCCAGTAGTATCGACAGGAGTAACTATGGCTACACCTTC; CDR3aa: CASSIDRSNYGYTF
v_gene: TRBV18; abundance: -; d_gene: -; j_gene: TRBJ1-1; CDR3nt: TGTGCCAGCTCTCCCCAGGAGAACACTGAAGCTTTCTTT; CDR3aa: CASSPQENTEAFF
v_gene: TRBV2; abundance: once; d_gene: -; j_gene: TRBJ1-3; CDR3nt: TGTGCCAGCAGCCGGGACAACCAAGGAGGAAACACCATATATTTT; CDR3aa: CASSRDNQGGNTIYF
v_gene: TRBV4-3; abundance: -; d_gene: TRBD1; j_gene: TRBJ2-3; CDR3nt: TGCGCCAGCAGCCAGGACCCCCCCCGAGCACAGGGGGATACGCAGTATTTT; CDR3aa: CASSQDPPRAQGDTQYF